Listed here are 15 T cell receptor beta chains from one sample, sequenced in a study of T cells after yellow fever vaccination. Via MiXCR, TCRdb re-called the 5' RACE reads, giving one row per CDR3 protein. The sample lists 500,000 to 550,000 distinct CDR3 sequences; roughly 22% were seen once. This specimen consisted of PBMCs, obtained roughly 20 days after the first yellow fever vaccination. The receptors derive from a man younger than 35 who received the YFV17D yellow fever vaccine.

The chain uses TRBV10-3 and TRBJ2-7; a weak D match, TRBD1 (6 bases). Trimming removed 4 bases at V and 0 bases at J, with 10 bases between. The CDR3 covers 14 residues. Germline lookup yields CDR1 ENHRY and CDR2 SYGVKD. The DNA for the CDR3 is TGTGCCATCAGTGGGGACATGAGCTCCTACGAGCAGTACTTC. This sequence encodes CAISGDMSSYEQYF.

This clonotype was counted between two and nine times. The chain employs TRBV7-2 and TRBJ2-4; 8 bases agree with TRBD1. The V and J ends lost 5 bases and 0 bases, in that order; junction bases with no gene match: 9. This CDR3 has 17 amino acids. The germline V gene encodes CDR1 SGHTA and CDR2 FQGNSA. CDR3 residues: CASSTGGLAVAKNIQYF. The CDR3 DNA reads TGTGCCAGCAGCACAGGGGGTCTAGCTGTAGCCAAAAACATTCAGTACTTC.

This clonotype appeared a few times. V and J are TRBV27 and TRBJ2-2; maybe TRBD2 (5 bases). The CDR3 contains 15 residues. Germline lookup yields CDR1 MNHEY and CDR2 SMNVEV (reference sequence). V lost 5 bases and J lost 4, with 14 bases in between. The CDR3 DNA reads as TGTGCCAGCAGTGGCGGGCTCTCCGTCACCGGGGAGCTGTTTTTT. As protein: CASSGGLSVTGELFF.

This clonotype was seen a few times. The chain employs TRBV5-1 and TRBJ2-1; a weak D match, TRBD2 (6 bases). V was cut by 3 bases and J by 0 bases, with 16 bases left in between. This CDR3 has 17 residues. In germline, CDR1 is SGHRS, CDR2 YFSETQ. CDR3 DNA: TGCGCCAGCAGCTCCGATATAGCGGCCAGCTCCTACAATGAGCAGTTCTTC. It encodes CASSSDIAASSYNEQFF.

This clonotype has only a few counts. The gene calls are TRBV20-1 and TRBJ2-7; D is unclear. Trimming cost V 3 bases and J 0 bases, with 9 bases left between them. This CDR3 is 13 amino acids long. Germline assignment: CDR1 DFQATT and CDR2 SNEGSKA (reference sequence). This CDR3 reads CSARPVSSYEQYF. The CDR3 region has the DNA TGCAGTGCTAGGCCGGTTAGCTCCTACGAGCAGTACTTC.

J is TRBJ2-3 and V is TRBV5-1; a weak D match, TRBD1 (6 bases). The V end lost 4 bases, the J end lost 4 bases, and 22 bases lay between the germline ends. CDR1 is SGHRS, CDR2 YFSETQ, per germline. This CDR3 is built from 17 residues. The CDR3 region has the DNA TGCGCCAGCAGCAGATCCGGGACCCACAGGGTCCCAGATACGCAGTATTTT. It translates to CASSRSGTHRVPDTQYF. Together with reference TRBV5-1 and TRBJ2-3, the CDR3 gives the full variable domain: KAGVTQTPRYLIKTRGQQVTLSCSPISGHRSVSWYQQTPGQGLQFLFEYFSETQRNKGNFPGRFSGRQFSNSRSEMNVSTLELGDSALYLCASSRSGTHRVPDTQYFGPGTRLTVL.

This sequence joins TRBV19 and TRBJ1-1; 8 positions agree with TRBD1. Trimming cost V 5 bases and J 5 bases; bases outside gene matches: 7. The CDR3 runs 14 residues. The germline V gene encodes CDR1 LNHDA and CDR2 SQIVND (reference sequence). This CDR3 is CASSRQGLLTEAFF. CDR3 nucleotides: TGTGCCAGTAGTCGACAGGGGTTGCTTACTGAAGCTTTCTTT.

The chain employs TRBV5-1 and TRBJ2-6; D gene uncertain. V was pared by 0 bases and J by 13 bases, with 5 bases between. CDR3 length equals 11 residues. Germline assignment: CDR1 SGHRS and CDR2 YFSETQ. CDR3 bases: TGCGCCAGCAGCTTGGGGTTGGTCCTGACTTTC. Translating gives CASSLGLVLTF.

The chain is built from TRBV7-3 and TRBJ2-2, with 7 bases that match TRBD1. The CDR3 is 15 residues long. Germline V gene data show CDR1 as SGHTA and CDR2 as FQGTGA. V trimming: 6 bases; J trimming: 2 bases; junction bases outside the gene matches: 6. The CDR3 DNA is TGTGCCAGCAGGCCACAGGGGACAAACACCGGGGAGCTGTTTTTT. Protein sequence: CASRPQGTNTGELFF. Together with reference TRBV7-3 and TRBJ2-2, the CDR3 gives the full variable domain: GAGVSQTPSNKVTEKGKYVELRCDPISGHTALYWYRQSLGQGPEFLIYFQGTGAADDSGLPNDRFFAVRPEGSVSTLKIQRTERGDSAVYLCASRPQGTNTGELFFGEGSRLTVL.

V usage is TRBV15 and J usage is TRBJ2-7; the D is unclear. Germline lookup yields CDR1 LNHNV and CDR2 YYDKDF (reference sequence). This CDR3 is built from 15 residues. The V gene lost 1 base and the J gene lost 3 bases, with 13 bases spanning the gap. The CDR3 sequence is CATSRVETRVYEQYF. The CDR3 DNA sequence: TGTGCCACCAGCAGAGTGGAGACGCGCGTCTACGAGCAGTACTTC.

This clonotype showed up just a few times. This chain uses TRBV6-1 with TRBJ2-3; the D is unclear. V was pared by 8 bases and J by 0 bases, with 9 bases between. The V gene's germline CDR1 is MNHNS and CDR2 SASEGT. The CDR3 is 13 residues long. The CDR3 sequence is CASQQSSTDTQYF. CDR3 sequence (DNA): TGTGCCAGCCAACAGAGCAGCACAGATACGCAGTATTTT.

The chain employs TRBV6-6 and TRBJ2-7; D is uncertain. CDR3 length equals 13 residues. The germline V and J ends were trimmed by 0 bases and 3 bases, with 6 bases remaining between them. Germline V CDR1 and CDR2: MNHNY, SVGAGI (reference sequence). The DNA of the CDR3 is TGTGCCAGCAGTTACTCACACTTCTACGAGCAGTACTTC. Translated, it gives CASSYSHFYEQYF.

As for this clonotype: A read error may be the cause here, since a much bigger clone is one base away. The chain uses TRBV7-2 and TRBJ1-6; D call uncertain. The germline gives CDR1 SGHTA, CDR2 FQGNSA. The CDR3 totals 15 residues. The CDR3 DNA sequence: TGTGCCAGCAGCTCCCCCGTTCCCTATAATTCACCCATCCACTTT. Translating it yields CASSSPVPYNSPIHF.

This clonotype showed up just a few times. The chain uses TRBV2 and TRBJ2-2; D not certain. The V gene lost 0 bases and the J gene lost 6 bases, with 11 bases spanning the gap. The CDR3 runs 15 residues. Looked up from germline, CDR1 is SNHLY and CDR2 is FYNNEI. The CDR3 DNA reads as TGTGCCAGCAGTGAAGCGCTTTTAGTTTCCGGGGAGCTGTTTTTT. Protein sequence: CASSEALLVSGELFF.

V usage is TRBV6-2 or TRBV6-3 and J usage is TRBJ2-7; possibly TRBD1 for D (6 bases). The CDR3 has 13 amino acids. The germline V and J ends were trimmed by 6 bases and 4 bases, with 13 bases remaining between them. Germline values: CDR1 MNHEY, CDR2 SVGEGT. CDR3 nucleotides: TGTGCCAGCAGCCCCACAGGGCTTTACGAGCAGTACGTC. Protein product: CASSPTGLYEQYV.